Shown below are 15 T cell receptor beta chains from a single sample sequenced in a study of T-cell reconstitution after alpha-beta-depleted transplantation in children. Preparation of the TCRbeta library used unique molecular identifiers. Via MiXCR, TCRdb re-called the PCR reads, giving one row per CDR3 protein. This sample has over 400,000 distinct CDR3 sequences; around two fifths occur once, and the top ten carry about 30%. Sequences were derived from PBMCs, sampled before TCRalphabeta/CD19-depleted stem cell transplant. These receptors all come from a girl aged 2-10 years with aplastic anemia, due to receive a stem cell transplant.

The chain employs TRBV13 and TRBJ2-3, with 11 bases fitting TRBD2. Germline V CDR1 and CDR2: PRHDT, FYEKMQ (reference sequence). This CDR3 comprises 19 residues. Trimming removed 1 base from V and 5 bases from J; junction bases left unmatched: 14. The CDR3 reads CASSLVRPVAGGPEDTQYF. The DNA of the CDR3 is TGTGCCAGCAGCTTAGTTCGCCCTGTAGCGGGGGGGCCGGAAGATACGCAGTATTTT.

This clonotype came up a few times. This chain joins TRBV20-1 and TRBJ2-7, with D maybe TRBD1 (5 bases). The CDR3 is 13 amino acids. Germline CDR1 and CDR2: DFQATT and SNEGSKA (reference sequence). Trimming removed 1 base at V and 4 bases at J, with 11 bases between. CDR3 sequence: CSARGTKKYEQYF. The CDR3 region has the DNA TGCAGTGCTAGAGGGACAAAAAAATACGAGCAGTACTTC.

V is TRBV12-3 or TRBV12-4 and J is TRBJ2-5; D perhaps matches TRBD1 (7 bases). The CDR3 extends over 16 amino acids. V dropped 6 bases and J dropped 5 bases, with 22 bases sitting between them. The CDR3 DNA sequence: TGTGCCAGCAGGCCACCGACAGGGTGGGGGGATGAGACCCAGTACTTC. The encoded protein is CASRPPTGWGDETQYF.

V usage is TRBV29-1 and J usage is TRBJ2-2; D unclear. From germline, CDR1 is SQVTM and CDR2 ANQGSEA. The CDR3 extends over 13 amino acids. V dropped 6 bases and J dropped 4 bases, with 12 bases sitting between them. The CDR3 coding sequence is TGCAGCGTCGAAAACTTTTTCACCGGGGAGCTGTTTTTT. Protein: CSVENFFTGELFF.

The V call is TRBV20-1, the J call TRBJ1-2; no firm D call. V lost 4 bases and J lost 1, with 13 bases in between. The length of the CDR3 is 14 residues. Germline values: CDR1 DFQATT, CDR2 SNEGSKA (reference sequence). The CDR3 sequence: CSAIRGMSNYGYTF. CDR3 DNA sequence: TGCAGTGCTATTCGCGGGATGAGTAACTATGGCTACACCTTC.

This clonotype was detected ten times or more. The chain couples TRBV2 to TRBJ2-7; no firm D call. Germline values: CDR1 SNHLY, CDR2 FYNNEI. The germline V and J ends were trimmed by 6 bases and 3 bases, with 18 bases remaining between them. The length of the CDR3 is 15 residues. The CDR3 protein is CASRRWGFGDYEQYF. Here the CDR3 DNA reads TGTGCCAGCAGGCGGTGGGGATTTGGAGACTACGAGCAGTACTTC. Full variable domain (outside the CDR3, taken from reference TRBV2 and TRBJ2-7): EPEVTQTPSHQVTQMGQEVILRCVPISNHLYFYWYRQILGQKVEFLVSFYNNEISEKSEIFDDQFSVERPDGSNFTLKIRSTKLEDSAMYFCASRRWGFGDYEQYFGPGTRLTVT.

The chain couples TRBV9 to TRBJ1-1; 9 bases line up with TRBD1. The CDR3 consists of 15 residues. Germline trimming cut 4 bases from V and 6 bases from J; bases unmatched to any gene: 10. Germline CDR1 and CDR2: SGDLS and YYNGEE. In DNA form, the CDR3 reads TGTGCCAGCAGCTACACAGGGGGCGGTGGCGCTGAAGCTTTCTTT. Translation: CASSYTGGGGAEAFF.

This clonotype was seen a handful of times. The V call is TRBV5-1, the J call TRBJ2-7; 8 bases are shared with TRBD2. The CDR3 contains 16 residues. The ends lost 0 bases at V and 4 bases at J; junction bases unmatched: 9. Germline V gene lookup returns CDR1 SGHRS and CDR2 YFSETQ. The CDR3 nucleotides read TGCGCCAGCAGCTTGGTGGGGAGCGGGAGTGCTTACGAGCAGTACTTC. Translation: CASSLVGSGSAYEQYF.

This clonotype was seen more than once but under ten times. The V and J genes are TRBV5-6 and TRBJ2-2, with 12 bases aligning to TRBD2. Germline CDR1 is SGHDT and CDR2 is YYEEEE. J gave up 8 bases and V 3 bases, and 8 bases lay outside the gene matches. The CDR3 has 16 residues. CDR3 sequence: CASSSGLAGPVGELFF. The CDR3 bases are TGTGCCAGCAGCTCTGGACTAGCGGGACCCGTGGGGGAGCTGTTTTTT. The variable domain in full, completed from reference TRBV5-6 and TRBJ2-2, reads DAGVTQSPTHLIKTRGQQVTLRCSPKSGHDTVSWYQQALGQGPQFIFQYYEEEERQRGNFPDRFSGHQFPNYSSELNVNALLLGDSALYLCASSSGLAGPVGELFFGEGSRLTVL.

This clonotype was counted only a few times. This rearrangement joins TRBV29-1 to TRBJ2-7; D may be TRBD1 or TRBD2 (5 bases each). The V end was cut by 4 bases, the J end by 5 bases, with 12 bases between. Germline loops: CDR1 SQVTM, CDR2 ANQGSEA. CDR3 length equals 12 residues. The CDR3 loop is CSVGQGRHEQYF. CDR3 nucleotides: TGCAGCGTTGGCCAGGGACGCCACGAGCAGTACTTC.

This clonotype came up once. J is TRBJ2-1 and V is TRBV6-4, with 13 bases fitting TRBD2. Per the germline V gene, CDR1 is MRHNA and CDR2 is SNTAGT. J lost 8 bases, V lost 5 bases, and 9 bases had no gene match. The CDR3 is 16 amino acids. DNA of the CDR3: TGTGCCAGCAGTACTGGACTAGCGGGAGTAGTACATGAGCAGTTCTTC. It encodes CASSTGLAGVVHEQFF.

The CDR3, as DNA: TGTGCCATCAAGGTGGGAGGGAGCACAGATACGCAGTATTTT. Amino acid sequence: CAIKVGGSTDTQYF. V is TRBV10-3 and J is TRBJ2-3; 7 bases match TRBD2. This CDR3 is 14 amino acids long. Per the germline V gene, CDR1 is ENHRY and CDR2 is SYGVKD. Trimming removed 7 bases from V and 0 bases from J; junction bases left unmatched: 4.

This clonotype was counted only a few times. The chain uses TRBV30 and TRBJ2-1; 10 nucleotides align to TRBD2. Germline V lookup: CDR1 GTSNPN, CDR2 SVGIG (reference sequence). The CDR3 contains 15 residues. V lost 5 bases to trimming and J lost 8 bases; unmatched junction nucleotides: 12. The CDR3 is CAWGLAGAPGDEQFF. CDR3 nucleotide sequence: TGTGCCTGGGGGCTAGCGGGAGCCCCAGGGGATGAGCAGTTCTTC.

The V and J genes are TRBV20-1 and TRBJ2-1; D gene unclear. Germline V CDR1 and CDR2: DFQATT, SNEGSKA (reference sequence). V was cut by 6 bases and J by 0 bases, with 12 bases left in between. CDR3 size: 14 residues. The CDR3 nucleotides read TGCAGTGCGCCGCTTAAGAGCTCCTACAATGAGCAGTTCTTC. Translating gives CSAPLKSSYNEQFF.

This clonotype is a singleton in its sample. The J gene is TRBJ1-5, the V gene TRBV28; D is undetermined. Trimming removed 1 base at V and 5 bases at J, with 12 bases between. The CDR3 extends over 15 amino acids. Germline lookup yields CDR1 MDHEN and CDR2 SYDVKM. In DNA form, the CDR3 reads TGTGCCAGCAGTTTATTCGAGGTCCCCCATCAGCCCCAGCATTTT. Its translation is CASSLFEVPHQPQHF.